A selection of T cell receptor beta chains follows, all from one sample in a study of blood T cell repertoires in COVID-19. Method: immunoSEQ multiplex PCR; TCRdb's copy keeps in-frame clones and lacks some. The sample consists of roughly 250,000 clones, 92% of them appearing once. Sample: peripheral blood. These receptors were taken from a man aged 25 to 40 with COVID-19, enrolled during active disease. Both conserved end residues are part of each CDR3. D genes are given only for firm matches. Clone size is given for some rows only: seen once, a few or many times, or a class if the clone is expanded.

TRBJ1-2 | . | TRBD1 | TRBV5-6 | TGTGCCAGCAGCTTGTCCCTGACAGGGGTTGCTAACTATGGCTACACCTTC | CASSLSLTGVANYGYTF
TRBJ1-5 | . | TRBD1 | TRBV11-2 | TGTGCCAGCAGCTGGACAGGGAAACAGCCCCAGCATTTT | CASSWTGKQPQHF
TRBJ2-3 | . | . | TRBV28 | TGTGCCAGCAGTCTCCACAGGGTCGACAAGGATACGCAGTATTTT | CASSLHRVDKDTQYF
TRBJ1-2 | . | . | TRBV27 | TGTGCCAGCGGTACCAGGGGCATCTATGGCTACACCTTC | CASGTRGIYGYTF
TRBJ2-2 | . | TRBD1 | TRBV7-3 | TGTGCCAGCAGCTCGCGGACAGGGAACACCGGGGAGCTGTTTTTT | CASSSRTGNTGELFF
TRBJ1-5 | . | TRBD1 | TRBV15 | TGTGCCACCAGCAGTACAGACAGGGGCGAGTATAGCAATCAGCCCCAGCATTTT | CATSSTDRGEYSNQPQHF
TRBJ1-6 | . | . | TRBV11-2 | TGTGCCAGCAGCCTGGGCTGGGGGGGCCAATCACCCCTCCACTTT | CASSLGWGGQSPLHF
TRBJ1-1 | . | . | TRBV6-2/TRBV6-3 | TGTGCCAGCAGTTACCCGCCCCCGAGAGCTTTCTTT | CASSYPPPRAFF
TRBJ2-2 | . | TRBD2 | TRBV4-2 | TGTGCCAGCAGACACAATGGGAGGGGAACCGGGGAGCTGTTTTTT | CASRHNGRGTGELFF
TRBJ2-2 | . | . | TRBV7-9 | TGTGCCAGCAGCTTAATATTCGGGTCGAACACCGGGGAGCTGTTTTTT | CASSLIFGSNTGELFF
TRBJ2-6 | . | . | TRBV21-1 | TGTGCCAGCAGCGCGACAGTTCCTGGGGCCAACGTCCTGACTTTC | CASSATVPGANVLTF
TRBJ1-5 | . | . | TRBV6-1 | TGTGCCAGCAGTGGGGCGGGGGGCGCTTGGAATCAGCCCCAGCATTTT | CASSGAGGAWNQPQHF
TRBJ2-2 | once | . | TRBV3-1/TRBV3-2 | TGTGCCAGCAGCCGGACAGTACCCAACACCGGGGAGCTGTTTTTT | CASSRTVPNTGELFF
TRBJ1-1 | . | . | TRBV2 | TGTGCCAGCAGTGGGGACACCGGTGGAACTGAAGCTTTCTTT | CASSGDTGGTEAFF
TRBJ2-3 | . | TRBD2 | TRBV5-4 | TGTGCCAGCAGCACCTTCCGGGAGCGGGGGGACACAGATACGCAGTATTTT | CASSTFRERGDTDTQYF
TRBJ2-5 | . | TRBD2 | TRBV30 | TGTGCCTGGAGGTCCTGGGCGGGGGGAGAGACCCAGTACTTC | CAWRSWAGGETQYF
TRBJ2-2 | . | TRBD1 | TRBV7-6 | TGTGCCAGCAGCCCTCGACAGGGCGCGAACACCGGGGAGCTGTTTTTT | CASSPRQGANTGELFF
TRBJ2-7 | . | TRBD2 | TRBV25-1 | TGTGCCAGCAGTGGGACTAGCGGGGTCGGGGACGAGCAGTACTTC | CASSGTSGVGDEQYF
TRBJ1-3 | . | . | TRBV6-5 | TGTGCCAGCATCGAGGAGAACACCATATATTTT | CASIEENTIYF
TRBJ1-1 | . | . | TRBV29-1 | TGCAGCGGCCGCCTTCAGCGGGACACTGAAGCTTTCTTT | CSGRLQRDTEAFF
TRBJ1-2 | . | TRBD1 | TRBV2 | TGTGCCAGCAGGCGAGACAGGGGTGGCTACACCTTC | CASRRDRGGYTF
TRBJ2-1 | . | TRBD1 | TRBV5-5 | TGTGCCAGCAGCCTATCGACGACAGGGGGCTACAATGAGCAGTTCTTC | CASSLSTTGGYNEQFF
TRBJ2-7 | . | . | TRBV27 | TGTGCCAGCAGCAACTTAGACAGCTACGAGCAGTACTTC | CASSNLDSYEQYF
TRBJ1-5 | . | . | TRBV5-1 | TGCGCCAGCAGCTTGGCCGGAGCCACCCATCAGCCCCAGCATTTT | CASSLAGATHQPQHF
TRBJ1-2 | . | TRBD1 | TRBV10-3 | TGTGCCATCACCGACAGGGATGGGGGGAATGGCTACACCTTC | CAITDRDGGNGYTF
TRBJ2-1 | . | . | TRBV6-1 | TGTGCCAGCAGTGAATCTAGGGCAGGGGAGCAGTTCTTC | CASSESRAGEQFF
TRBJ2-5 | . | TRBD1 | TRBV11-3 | TGTGCCAGCAGCTTTCTATACCGGGACAGGCTAGAGGAGACCCAGTACTTC | CASSFLYRDRLEETQYF
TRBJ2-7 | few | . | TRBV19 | TGTGCCAGTAGTATAGCAGGGCCCTACGAGCAGTACTTC | CASSIAGPYEQYF
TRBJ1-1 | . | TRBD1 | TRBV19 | TGTGCCAGTAGTACGGGACAGGGGTTGGACACTGAAGCTTTCTTT | CASSTGQGLDTEAFF
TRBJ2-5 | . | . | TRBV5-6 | TGTGCCAGCAGCGATACTGGTCCGCTTCAGGGCCAAGAGACCCAGTACTTC | CASSDTGPLQGQETQYF
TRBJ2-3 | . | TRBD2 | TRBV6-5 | TGTGCCAGCACCCCAGCTAGCGGGGGGGCAGGGCAGCAGTATTTT | CASTPASGGAGQQYF